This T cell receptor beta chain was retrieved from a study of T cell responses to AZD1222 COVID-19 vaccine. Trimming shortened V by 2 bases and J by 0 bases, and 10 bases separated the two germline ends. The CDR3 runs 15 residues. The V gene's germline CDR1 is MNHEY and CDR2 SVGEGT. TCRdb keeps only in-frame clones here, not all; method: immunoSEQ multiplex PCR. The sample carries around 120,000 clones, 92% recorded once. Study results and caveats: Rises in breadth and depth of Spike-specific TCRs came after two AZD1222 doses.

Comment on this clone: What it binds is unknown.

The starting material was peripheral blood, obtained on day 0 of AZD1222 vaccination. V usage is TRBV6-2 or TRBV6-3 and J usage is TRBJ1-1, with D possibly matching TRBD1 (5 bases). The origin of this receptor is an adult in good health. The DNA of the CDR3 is TGTGCCAGCAGTTACGGCAGGGCGATGAACACTGAAGCTTTCTTT. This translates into CASSYGRAMNTEAFF.